This T cell receptor beta chain was obtained from a study of cytomegalovirus exposure and HLA in healthy donors (dated by TCRdb to between 2016 and 2019). With regard to the full study: An earlier analysis of 587 of the donors reported approximately 260 Gb of sequence data and 90 million to 120 million unique TCR beta sequences obtained from approximately 180 million T cells. Approximately 310 gigabases of sequencing data and 75 million to 85 million unique TCR sequences made up an early release that covered roughly 670 HLA-typed donors. Of the roughly 400 genotyped donors, roughly 80% were placed in the genetic ancestry cluster associated with self-reported Caucasian donors. The study aimed to test whether signatures of past pathogen exposure could be identified by cataloging public T cell receptors. Using immunosequencing, the study profiled T cell repertoires from approximately 700 subjects and related those repertoires to cytomegalovirus serostatus. In addition to the first cohort of 666 subjects, a separate validation cohort of 120 different subjects was used. To predict cytomegalovirus infection status, the study brought together high-throughput TCR immunosequencing, statistical association of individual TCRs with disease status, and machine learning. A later analysis re-examined previously published TCR beta repertoires from just over 650 donors and added high-resolution HLA genotyping to investigate patterns of TCR occurrence. In the later analysis, no new phenotypic data were used to find candidate immune exposures; instead, reliance was placed on TCR beta sequences and their occurrence across donors. In an earlier analysis of more than 550 of the donors, high-throughput TCR beta sequencing was used to judge whether each TCR beta V gene segment behaved as functional or pseudogenic. Alongside the repertoire data, information on donor age, sex, ethnicity and CMV serostatus was compiled. A later genetic analysis took genome-wide SNP genotypes for about 55% of the 666 donors and used that subset as a discovery cohort. Every discovery cohort repertoire had been produced on one sequencing platform. HLA typing covered class I and class II loci at four-digit resolution. Typing coverage differed by locus: A, B, C, DRB1 and DQB1 were typed in about 620-630 donors, DQA1 in 500 to 550, DPA1 in 600 to 610, and DPB1 in 450 to 490. Roughly five DR-DQ haplotypes were treated as single units for association and clustering because of strong linkage in the cohort. Among some 400 genotyped donors of the cohort, an average of roughly 230,000 unique TCR beta nucleotide sequences was sequenced per donor, of which roughly 18% were non-productive. The full study reports these points: Compared with equally common non-associated chains, HLA-associated TCR beta chains in a later analysis were more clonally expanded and had lower generation probabilities. A further reported finding was that TCR beta sequences accurately predicted the HLA-A and HLA-B alleles for most subjects in the first cohort. An association between a missense DCLRE1C variant and V-gene and J-gene trimming of TCR beta chains was found in a later genetic analysis and replicated in an independent cohort. In the study, 150 to 200 TCR beta chains were listed as associated with cytomegalovirus. Linkage disequilibrium might explain the correlated functional status among segregating V segments, but an unknown experimental factor could not be excluded. Because HLA typing was missing for some donors at each locus, association tests included only the typed subset. According to a later analysis, parvovirus B19, influenza, CMV and Epstein-Barr virus appeared linked to several top co-occurrence clusters. When HLA alleles, especially DR and DQ, strongly co-occurred, TCR associations were difficult to assign to individual alleles. In an earlier analysis of more than 450 of the donors, most TCR beta V segments were observed in productive rearrangements about 90% or about 30% of the time, broadly matching IMGT annotations. In a later analysis, the rate of TCR association differed among HLA loci, with DRB1 alleles having the most associated TCRs and HLA-C alleles having the fewest. In vitro tests confirmed that a few of the cytomegalovirus-associated TCR beta chains recognize cytomegalovirus antigens. A later genetic analysis reported fewer N-insertions in productive TCRs among donors in an Asian-associated ancestry cluster than the roughly 690-donor mean. Immune exposure information for the cohort was limited to CMV serostatus. While some public TCRs were present in many individuals, most TCR sequences turned up only very rarely across donors. According to the authors, the approach could potentially be generalized to other disease states and immunological phenotypes. Some IMGT-functional V segments, including TRBV6-2 and TRBV6-3, could not be told apart with the 87-base-pair reads, so those segments were excluded. Only TCR beta chains were sequenced in this cohort, and the absence of alpha or paired-chain data limited detectable features. According to a later analysis, most CMV-associated TCR beta chains appeared to be HLA-restricted, and the HLA associations seemed to be driven largely by CMV exposure. In both the original and validation cohorts, the classifier was reported to diagnose cytomegalovirus status with high specificity and sensitivity. In a later analysis, about 17,000 TCR beta sequences were associated with specific HLA alleles at a false discovery rate of 0.05. A cluster of highly shared sequence variants was judged likely to be a technical artifact of the sequencing pipeline. Presence/absence analyses assumed roughly uniform sequencing depth across donors, an assumption that may not hold. Because counts were too low, seventeen rarely observed V segments, including chromosome 9 orphons, were excluded from the earlier analysis of around 640 of the donors.

Library preparation employed the immunoSEQ multiplex PCR assay. For the multiplex PCR, a mixture combining 60 forward primers for TCR Vbeta segments and 13 reverse primers for TCR Jbeta segments was used. The CDR3 region of rearranged TCR beta genes was amplified from genomic DNA by a multiplex PCR assay. The amplified TCR beta libraries were sequenced on the Illumina HiSeq System as 87-base-pair reads. Per the authors' processing: In a later analysis, roughly 80 million unique TCR beta chains were counted across the approximately 640 repertoires, and approximately 11 million of these chains were shared by at least two donors. Raw reads were error-corrected and collapsed into unique sequences by a nearest-neighbor algorithm in which closely related sequences were merged to remove PCR and sequencing errors. To assign V, D and J gene segments, CDR3 sequences were aligned to IMGT reference sequences. Each retained sequence needed at least a six-nucleotide match to both a V gene segment and a J gene segment. A rearrangement was called productive if the CDR3 had no stop codons and remained in frame with V and J, and every other rearrangement was called non-productive. Following IMGT convention, CDR3 was defined as the stretch from the second conserved V-encoded cysteine to the conserved J-encoded phenylalanine. Sequences without an unambiguous match to a single V gene segment were excluded from the earlier analysis of about 630 of the donors. In an earlier analysis of several hundred of the donors, V segments were called functional above 56.7% productive rearrangements and were called segregating when the between-donor standard deviation exceeded 5%. A statistical classification framework was developed to diagnose cytomegalovirus status using the catalog of TCR beta chain sequences. V and J gene assignment, in a later analysis, came from comparing TCR nucleotide sequences with IMGT/GENE-DB human TR gene sequences. In a later analysis, CDR3 sequences and most-parsimonious VDJ recombination scenarios were assigned using the TCRdist pipeline. In a later analysis, each TCR beta chain was defined by its CDR3 amino acid sequence together with its V-gene family, and reads lacking a unique V-gene family were excluded. To address suspected cross-contamination and a sequencing artifact, a later analysis removed around 600 highly shared, low-generation-probability nucleotide sequences. For each public chain, a later analysis derived a clonal expansion index from normalized ranks of inferred template counts within each repertoire. A later analysis computed generation probabilities with a VDJ recombination model fitted to out-of-frame rearrangements, and checked the results against IGoR. In a later analysis, hypergeometric tests were used to score TCR-TCR, TCR-HLA and TCR-CMV co-occurrence, with a repertoire-size bias correction applied to TCR pairs. In a later analysis, false discovery rates were estimated by permuting HLA or CMV assignments 20 times. In a later analysis, co-occurring TCRs were grouped using DBSCAN, and TCRdist sequence similarity was added for clustering within HLA-allele-positive subsets. For co-occurrence clustering, repertoires with fewer than 30,000 or more than 120,000 public chains were excluded, along with roughly 5 repertoires with anomalous nucleotide sharing. TCRdb took this table from immuneACCESS and kept in-frame rearrangements with V and J called. Such tables lack part of the clones; where checked against another copy, unresolved V genes explain under half of the gap, and the rest is unexplained. V and J calls and clone size are copied from that table; D and trimming were computed from the DNA. Present in this sample are more than 95,000 clones, roughly 79% of which were seen just once. The ten largest clones capture around an eighth of the sample.

A remark on this clone: Its cognate antigen has yet to be identified. Nothing much larger sits one base from this clone, and base qualities are not available.

The cohort consisted of 666 healthy bone marrow donors. At the time of sampling, every cohort member was nominally healthy, though immune exposures that went unrecorded were likely present. The donor was CMV seropositive and was included in the group of 300 or so seropositive cohort members. Every donor gave a peripheral blood sample, and the peripheral blood mononuclear cells from that sample were used for TCR beta sequencing. Genomic DNA was extracted from the blood cell samples with the Qiagen DNeasy Blood Extraction Kit. Trimming takes 1 base off V and 6 bases off J; junction bases not matched to a gene: 10. From the cysteine up to the phenylalanine, the CDR3 has a length of 16 residues. Only the CDR3 DNA stays, 48 bases, in frame from base 1. Taken from the germline V gene, the CDR1 and CDR2 loops are SGDLS and YYNGEE.

This clonotype was sampled from a woman in her 70s in good health and CMV-seropositive. This receptor chain uses TRBV9 and TRBJ2-3; TRBD2 lines up with 8 middle nucleotides. Source material: PBMCs. Here is the DNA: TGTGCCAGCAGCGTAAGGCCGGGGGGGCATTCGGATACGCAGTATTTT. Protein translation: CASSVRPGGHSDTQYF.